This T cell receptor (beta chain) was documented in a study of shared clonotypes between healthy human individuals. Some clones are missing from TCRdb's copy, which holds only in-frame ones; the method was immunoSEQ multiplex PCR. The sample consists of about a million clones, 65% to 80% of them appearing once. The sequencing sample was made of memory CD4+ T cells sorted from blood. The subset denotes: CD45RA-negative fraction. This receptor was identified in a man younger than 30 in good health.

Written as DNA, the CDR3 is TGTGCCAGCCAGGGCCCTCGGGAGACCCAGTACTTC. Encoded protein: CASQGPRETQYF. The chain uses TRBV28 and TRBJ2-5; perhaps TRBD1 as D (5 bases). This CDR3 has 12 amino acids. Trimming pared 8 bases from V and 5 bases from J, leaving 12 bases between. From germline, CDR1 is MDHEN and CDR2 SYDVKM.